This T cell receptor beta chain was captured by sequencing in a study of regulatory T cells in long-lasting Graves disease. Documented time point: newly diagnosed GD, antithyroid drugs for less than 3 months. PBMC-extracted RNA yielded the TCR library. The length of the CDR3 is 15 residues. Germline V CDR1 and CDR2: KGHSH, LQKENI. Trimming left V 4 bases short and J 3 bases short, with 13 bases between. Relying on iRepertoire HTBI primers and Arm-PCR of CDR3 regions, the team built TCR beta libraries. MiXCR was run by TCRdb on the multiplex PCR reads, yielding one entry per CDR3 protein. The sample lists about 610,000 distinct CDR3 sequences, 15% to 20% occurring once. This sample was shared with a second study, whose subject was T cells in Graves' hyperthyroidism and ophthalmopathy.

The V call is TRBV18, the J call TRBJ2-4; possible D gene TRBD1, 5 bases. The sample was peripheral blood mononuclear cells (PBMCs), taken at new diagnosis, from a patient treated with antithyroid drugs. This sequence was found in a young man with Graves disease. This CDR3 is CASSLQGSGKNIQYF. The CDR3 DNA sequence: TGTGCCAGCTCACTTCAGGGATCGGGCAAAAACATTCAGTACTTC. Together with reference TRBV18 and TRBJ2-4, the CDR3 gives the full variable domain: NAGVMQNPRHLVRRRGQEARLRCSPMKGHSHVYWYRQLPEEGLKFMVYLQKENIIDESGMPKERFSAEFPKEGPSILRIQQVVRGDSAAYFCASSLQGSGKNIQYFGAGTRLSVL.